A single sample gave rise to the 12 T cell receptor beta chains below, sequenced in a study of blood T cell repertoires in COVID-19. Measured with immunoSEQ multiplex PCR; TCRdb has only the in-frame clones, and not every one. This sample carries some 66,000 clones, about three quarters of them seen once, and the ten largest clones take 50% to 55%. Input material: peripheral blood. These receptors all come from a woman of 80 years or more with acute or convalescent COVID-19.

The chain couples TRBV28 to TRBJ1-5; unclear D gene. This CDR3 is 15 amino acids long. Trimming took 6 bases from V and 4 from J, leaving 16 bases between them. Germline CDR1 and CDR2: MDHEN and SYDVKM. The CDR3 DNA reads TGTGCCAGCAGGACGTCAGGTTCAGGTAATCAGCCCCAGCATTTT. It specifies CASRTSGSGNQPQHF.

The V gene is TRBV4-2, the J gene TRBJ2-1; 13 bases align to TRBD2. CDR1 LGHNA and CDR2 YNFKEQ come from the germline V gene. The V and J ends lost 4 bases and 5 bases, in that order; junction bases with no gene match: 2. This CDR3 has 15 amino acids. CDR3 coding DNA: TGTGCCAGCAGCCCGGGACTAGCGGGAAACAATGAGCAGTTCTTC. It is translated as CASSPGLAGNNEQFF.

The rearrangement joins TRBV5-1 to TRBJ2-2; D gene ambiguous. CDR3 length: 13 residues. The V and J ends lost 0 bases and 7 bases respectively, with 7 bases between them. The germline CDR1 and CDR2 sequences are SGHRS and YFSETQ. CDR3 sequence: CASSLGEVGELFF. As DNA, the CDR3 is TGCGCCAGCAGCTTGGGAGAAGTCGGGGAGCTGTTTTTT. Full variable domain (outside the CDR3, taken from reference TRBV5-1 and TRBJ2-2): KAGVTQTPRYLIKTRGQQVTLSCSPISGHRSVSWYQQTPGQGLQFLFEYFSETQRNKGNFPGRFSGRQFSNSRSEMNVSTLELGDSALYLCASSLGEVGELFFGEGSRLTVL.

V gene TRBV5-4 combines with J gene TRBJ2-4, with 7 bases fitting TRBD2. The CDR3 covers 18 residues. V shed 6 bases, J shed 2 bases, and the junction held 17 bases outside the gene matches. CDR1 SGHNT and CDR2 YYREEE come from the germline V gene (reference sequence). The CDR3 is CASKNSVPREVTKNIQYF. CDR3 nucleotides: TGTGCCAGCAAGAATAGCGTCCCACGGGAGGTAACCAAAAACATTCAGTACTTC.

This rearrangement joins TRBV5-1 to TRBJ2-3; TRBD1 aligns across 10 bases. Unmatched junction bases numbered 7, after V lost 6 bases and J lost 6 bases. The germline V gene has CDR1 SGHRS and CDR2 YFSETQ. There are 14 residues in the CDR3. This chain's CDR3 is CASIDRGHTDTQYF. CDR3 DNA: TGCGCCAGCATCGACAGGGGGCATACGGATACGCAGTATTTT.

Here the CDR3 DNA reads TGTGCCAGCAGCATAGCGGGAGGGAAGAGGGAGCTGTTTTTT. This codes for CASSIAGGKRELFF. The chain uses TRBV28 and TRBJ2-2, with TRBD2 matching 11 bases. CDR3 length: 14 residues. The junction had 6 bases not matched to a gene; V was cut back by 6 bases and J by 9 bases. Germline V gene lookup returns CDR1 MDHEN and CDR2 SYDVKM.

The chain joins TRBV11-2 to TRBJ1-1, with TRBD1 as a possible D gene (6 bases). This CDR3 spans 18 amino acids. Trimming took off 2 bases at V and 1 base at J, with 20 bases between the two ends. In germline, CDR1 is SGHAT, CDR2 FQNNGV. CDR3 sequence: CASSLTRGARGTNTEAFF. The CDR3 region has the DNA TGTGCCAGCAGCTTAACTCGGGGGGCCCGCGGAACGAACACTGAAGCTTTCTTT.

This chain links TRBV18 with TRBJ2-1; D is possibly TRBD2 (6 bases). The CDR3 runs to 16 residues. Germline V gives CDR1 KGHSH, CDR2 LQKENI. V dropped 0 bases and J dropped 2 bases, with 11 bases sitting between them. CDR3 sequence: CASSPPGSPTYNEQFF. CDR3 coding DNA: TGTGCCAGCTCACCACCCGGGAGCCCCACCTACAATGAGCAGTTCTTC. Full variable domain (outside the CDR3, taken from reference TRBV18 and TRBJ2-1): NAGVMQNPRHLVRRRGQEARLRCSPMKGHSHVYWYRQLPEEGLKFMVYLQKENIIDESGMPKERFSAEFPKEGPSILRIQQVVRGDSAAYFCASSPPGSPTYNEQFFGPGTRLTVL.

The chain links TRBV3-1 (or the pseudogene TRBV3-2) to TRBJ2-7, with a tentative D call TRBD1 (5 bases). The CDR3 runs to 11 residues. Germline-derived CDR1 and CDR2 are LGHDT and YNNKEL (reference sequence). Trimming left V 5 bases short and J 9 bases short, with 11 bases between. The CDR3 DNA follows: TGTGCCAGCAGCTCAGGGTTCGGGCAGTACTTC. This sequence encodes CASSSGFGQYF.

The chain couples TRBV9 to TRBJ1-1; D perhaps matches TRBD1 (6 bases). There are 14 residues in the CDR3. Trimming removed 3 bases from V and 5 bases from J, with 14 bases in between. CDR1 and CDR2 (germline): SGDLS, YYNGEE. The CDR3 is CASSARGGGTEAFF. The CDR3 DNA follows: TGTGCCAGCAGCGCCCGGGGAGGGGGAACTGAAGCTTTCTTT.

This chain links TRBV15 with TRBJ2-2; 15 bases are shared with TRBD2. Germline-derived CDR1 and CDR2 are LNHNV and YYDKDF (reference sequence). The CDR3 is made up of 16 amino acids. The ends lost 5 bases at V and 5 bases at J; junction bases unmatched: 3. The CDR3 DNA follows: TGTGCCACCAGCGAGGGACTAGCGGGAGGTACCGGGGAGCTGTTTTTT. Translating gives CATSEGLAGGTGELFF. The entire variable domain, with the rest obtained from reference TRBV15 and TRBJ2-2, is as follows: DAMVIQNPRYQVTQFGKPVTLSCSQTLNHNVMYWYQQKSSQAPKLLFHYYDKDFNNEADTPDNFQSRRPNTSFCFLDIRSPGLGDTAMYLCATSEGLAGGTGELFFGEGSRLTVL.

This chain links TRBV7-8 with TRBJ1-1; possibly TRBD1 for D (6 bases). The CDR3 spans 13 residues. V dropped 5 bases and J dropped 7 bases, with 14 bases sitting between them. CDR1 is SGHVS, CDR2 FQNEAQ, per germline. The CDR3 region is CASSKNRVGEAFF. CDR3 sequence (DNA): TGTGCCAGCAGCAAAAACAGGGTTGGTGAAGCTTTCTTT.